The rows below give T cell receptor beta chains drawn from one sample of a study of early T cells in non-severe SARS-CoV-2 infection. MiXCR, run by TCRdb on the 5' RACE reads, gives a single entry per CDR3 protein. The data contain about 48,000 distinct CDR3 sequences, around 13% of them seen just once; the ten biggest clones take up about 10%. The sequenced sample consisted of whole blood. These TCRs come from an adult who was a healthcare worker with PCR-confirmed SARS-CoV-2 infection or an uninfected control (not recorded which). Each CDR3 is given with its conserved first and last residue. Each record gives: V gene, clone size, CDR3 length, J gene, CDR3 protein. Only some rows state a clone size, as once, few, many or a class for expanded clones.

V: TRBV2
size: many
length: 15
J: TRBJ2-3
CDR3: CASSAYSGGTDTQYF

V: TRBV7-3
size: NA
length: 14
J: TRBJ2-5
CDR3: CASSPHRGRETQYF

V: TRBV2
size: NA
length: 13
J: TRBJ1-1
CDR3: CASRPQRNTEAFF

V: TRBV20-1
size: many
length: 15
J: TRBJ1-2
CDR3: CSAILTGTGNYGYTF

V: TRBV6-1
size: few
length: 16
J: TRBJ2-3
CDR3: CASSPVAGSSTDTQYF

V: TRBV20-1
size: NA
length: 11
J: TRBJ1-2
CDR3: CSATGIYGYTF

V: TRBV11-2
size: few
length: 16
J: TRBJ2-4
CDR3: CASSVDSSRGGDIQYF

V: TRBV28
size: many
length: 15
J: TRBJ2-7
CDR3: CASSFPRGQSDEQYF

V: TRBV27
size: medium-sized
length: 17
J: TRBJ2-3
CDR3: CASSYKLGTGWTDTQYF

V: TRBV20-1
size: NA
length: 14
J: TRBJ2-3
CDR3: CSANRGESGDTQYF

V: TRBV5-1
size: many
length: 14
J: TRBJ2-4
CDR3: CASSLDPGLNIQYF

V: TRBV7-9
size: many
length: 15
J: TRBJ1-5
CDR3: CASSNGQGRLQPQHF

V: TRBV5-1
size: NA
length: 17
J: TRBJ2-2
CDR3: CASSLRGTDRYTGELFF

V: TRBV29-1
size: NA
length: 11
J: TRBJ2-7
CDR3: CSVGAAYEQYF